Listed below are T cell receptor beta chains from one sample, sequenced in a study of Graves' ophthalmopathy and Graves' hyperthyroidism. Using its own MiXCR run on the multiplex PCR reads, TCRdb lists one record per CDR3 protein. The sample has roughly 50,000 distinct CDR3 sequences, approximately 50% seen once. The sample consisted of peripheral blood. The receptors derive from an adult woman with Graves' ophthalmopathy. Each CDR3 is given with its conserved first and last residue. D genes are given only for firm matches. The size of a clone is reported for some rows only, either as once, few or many, or as a class for expanded clones.

V: TRBV20-1; D: TRBD2; J: TRBJ2-1; size: .; CDR3: CSAGLAGPSTDTQFF; DNA: TGCAGTGCTGGACTAGCGGGGCCTAGCACAGATACGCAGTTCTTC
V: TRBV30; D: .; J: TRBJ1-3; size: .; CDR3: CAWSFPGTSGNTIYF; DNA: TGTGCCTGGAGTTTTCCGGGGACCTCTGGAAACACCATATATTTT
V: TRBV6-1; D: TRBD2; J: TRBJ2-1; size: many; CDR3: CASLAGGGGEQFF; DNA: TGTGCCAGCTTAGCGGGAGGCGGAGGGGAGCAGTTCTTC
V: TRBV20-1; D: TRBD1; J: TRBJ2-1; size: many; CDR3: CSARRQGSYNEQFF; DNA: TGCAGTGCTAGGAGACAGGGGTCGTACAATGAGCAGTTCTTC
V: TRBV20-1; D: TRBD2; J: TRBJ2-5; size: .; CDR3: CSARGGGLAVQETQYF; DNA: TGCAGTGCTCGCGGGGGCGGACTAGCGGTCCAAGAGACCCAGTACTTC
V: TRBV6-4; D: TRBD1; J: TRBJ2-2; size: .; CDR3: CASNDRARDTGELFF; DNA: TGTGCCAGCAATGACAGGGCGAGAGACACCGGGGAGCTGTTTTTT
V: TRBV10-2; D: .; J: TRBJ2-1; size: .; CDR3: CASRGGGYNEQFF; DNA: TGCGCCAGCAGGGGGGGAGGTTACAATGAGCAGTTCTTC
V: TRBV15; D: .; J: TRBJ2-3; size: .; CDR3: CATSSPPYNEQYF; DNA: TGTGCCACCAGCAGTCCCCCCTACAATGAGCAGTATTTT
V: TRBV7-2; D: .; J: TRBJ2-2; size: .; CDR3: CASGSGELFF; DNA: TGTGCCAGCGGCTCCGGGGAGCTGTTTTTT
V: TRBV7-9; D: .; J: TRBJ1-1; size: .; CDR3: CASSQNDPSYTEAFF; DNA: TGTGCCAGCAGCCAAAACGACCCTTCGTACACTGAAGCTTTCTTT
V: TRBV29-1; D: .; J: TRBJ2-1; size: .; CDR3: CSSWRGGYEQFF; DNA: TGCAGCTCGTGGAGGGGCGGCTATGAGCAGTTCTTC
V: TRBV7-9; D: .; J: TRBJ1-5; size: few; CDR3: CASSLQGSDQPQHF; DNA: TGTGCCAGCAGCCTACAGGGTTCCGATCAGCCCCAGCATTTT
V: TRBV7-7; D: TRBD2; J: TRBJ2-5; size: many; CDR3: CASSLGGSIGETQYF; DNA: TGTGCTAGCAGCTTGGGGGGGAGCATCGGGGAGACCCAGTACTTC
V: TRBV2; D: .; J: TRBJ1-1; size: many; CDR3: CASSDRRNTEAFF; DNA: TGTGCCAGCAGTGATAGGAGAAACACTGAAGCTTTCTTT
V: TRBV2; D: .; J: TRBJ1-4; size: .; CDR3: CASRSPGRKLFF; DNA: TGTGCCAGCAGGTCACCGGGACGGAAACTGTTTTTT
V: TRBV18; D: .; J: TRBJ2-7; size: .; CDR3: CASSPPGGPQYF; DNA: TGTGCCAGCTCACCCCCCGGCGGACCGCAGTACTTC
V: TRBV7-2; D: .; J: TRBJ2-7; size: .; CDR3: CASSQDPSSYKQYF; DNA: TGTGCCAGCAGCCAAGACCCGAGCTCCTACAAGCAGTACTTC
V: TRBV20-1; D: TRBD2; J: TRBJ2-1; size: many; CDR3: CSAESGIAGVARGEQFF; DNA: TGCAGTGCTGAGAGCGGCATAGCGGGAGTCGCTAGGGGTGAGCAGTTCTTC
V: TRBV18; D: TRBD1; J: TRBJ2-1; size: .; CDR3: CASSPGTGGDEQFF; DNA: TGTGCCAGCTCACCCGGGACAGGGGGCGATGAGCAGTTCTTC
V: TRBV6-5; D: .; J: TRBJ1-2; size: many; CDR3: CASRPRPPLDYGYTF; DNA: TGTGCCAGCAGACCTCGTCCCCCGCTCGACTATGGCTACACCTTC
V: TRBV16; D: .; J: TRBJ2-5; size: once; CDR3: CARPTWESQETQYF; DNA: TGTGCCCGTCCGACCTGGGAGTCCCAAGAGACCCAGTACTTC
V: TRBV29-1; D: TRBD1; J: TRBJ1-4; size: .; CDR3: CSCFGTGGEKLFF; DNA: TGCAGCTGCTTTGGGACAGGGGGCGAAAAACTGTTTTTT
V: TRBV15; D: TRBD1; J: TRBJ2-7; size: .; CDR3: CATRPDRGPGYEQYF; DNA: TGTGCCACCAGACCGGACAGGGGTCCAGGGTACGAGCAGTACTTC
V: TRBV9; D: TRBD2; J: TRBJ2-5; size: once; CDR3: CASSGTSGRGETQYF; DNA: TGTGCCAGCAGCGGGACTAGCGGGAGGGGAGAGACCCAGTACTTC
V: TRBV28; D: TRBD2; J: TRBJ2-1; size: many; CDR3: CASSLLGGVREQFF; DNA: TGTGCCAGCAGTTTGCTGGGAGGGGTACGTGAGCAGTTCTTC
V: TRBV10-1; D: .; J: TRBJ2-7; size: few; CDR3: CASGDSYEQYF; DNA: TGCGCCAGCGGGGACTCCTACGAGCAGTACTTC
V: TRBV14; D: .; J: TRBJ2-1; size: once; CDR3: CASSQDAGTSYDEQFF; DNA: TGTGCCAGCAGCCAAGATGCTGGAACCTCCTACGATGAGCAGTTCTTC